The 10 T cell receptor beta chains given below trace back to one sample, sequenced in a study of identical twins. MiXCR, run by TCRdb on the 5' RACE reads, gives a single entry per CDR3 protein. The table includes 690,000 or so distinct CDR3 sequences, 8.6% detected once. The same data also contributed to another study, on yellow fever vaccine responses in identical twins.

The sample consisted of PBMCs. The receptors were gathered from a woman in her late teens or twenties in good health.

This clonotype has only a few counts. The gene calls are TRBV5-1 and TRBJ2-1, with D unclear. CDR3 size: 17 residues. Trimming stripped 0 bases from V and 0 bases from J, with 13 bases between. Germline lookup yields CDR1 SGHRS and CDR2 YFSETQ. The CDR3 spells CASSLAGLRSSYNEQFF. The CDR3, as DNA: TGCGCCAGCAGCTTGGCCGGTTTAAGGAGCTCCTACAATGAGCAGTTCTTC.

This clonotype was seen a few times. The chain has TRBV4-1 and TRBJ2-7; D is perhaps TRBD2 (5 bases). Per germline, CDR1 MGHRA and CDR2 YSYEKL. CDR3 length equals 15 residues. V was pared by 4 bases and J by 2 bases, with 15 bases between. The CDR3 nucleotides are TGCGCCAGCAGCCCCCCGGAGCGGCTCCCCTACGAGCAGTACTTC. Its translation is CASSPPERLPYEQYF.

In this sample, this clonotype turned up a few times. The V gene is TRBV27, the J gene TRBJ1-2, with 8 bases identical to TRBD1. The ends lost 5 bases at V and 7 bases at J; junction bases unmatched: 6. The CDR3 extends over 13 amino acids. Germline V gene lookup returns CDR1 MNHEY and CDR2 SMNVEV (reference sequence). The CDR3 coding sequence is TGTGCCAGCAGTATTGACAGGGGTGGTGGCTACACCTTC. Its protein is CASSIDRGGGYTF.

Only a few counts were recorded for this clonotype. The chain employs TRBV7-2 and TRBJ2-2, with 10 bases fitting TRBD1. J gave up 6 bases and V 6 bases, and 7 bases lay outside the gene matches. Germline CDR1 is SGHTA and CDR2 is FQGNSA. This CDR3 has 15 residues. The CDR3 sequence: CASRTDRGQAGELFF. Written as DNA, the CDR3 is TGTGCCAGCAGAACCGACAGGGGGCAGGCCGGGGAGCTGTTTTTT.

DNA for the CDR3: TGTGCCAGCAGTCCGTCGGCAGGGGGCGGAGATACGCAGTATTTT. Its protein product is CASSPSAGGGDTQYF. This rearrangement joins TRBV12-3 or TRBV12-4 to TRBJ2-3, with 8 positions matching TRBD1. The CDR3 totals 15 residues. Unmatched junction bases numbered 9, after V lost 5 bases and J lost 5 bases.

This clonotype was counted at least ten times. The V gene is TRBV11-2, the J gene TRBJ2-1, with TRBD1 identical over 9 bases. Unmatched junction bases numbered 9, after V lost 0 bases and J lost 6 bases. This CDR3 has 17 residues. Germline values: CDR1 SGHAT, CDR2 FQNNGV. The CDR3 reads CASSLEPGTGNTNEQFF. In DNA form, the CDR3 reads TGTGCCAGCAGCTTAGAACCCGGGACAGGGAACACCAATGAGCAGTTCTTC.

This clonotype was observed at least ten times. The chain combines TRBV12-3 or TRBV12-4 with TRBJ2-7; TRBD2 matches 10 bases. After removal of 2 bases from V and 3 bases from J, the junction contained 7 bases not matched to a gene. This CDR3 contains 16 residues. CDR3 sequence (DNA): TGTGCCAGCAGTTTACAAACTAGCGGGACCAACTACGAGCAGTACTTC. This codes for CASSLQTSGTNYEQYF.

This clonotype has a count of ten or more. V and J are TRBV4-2 and TRBJ2-1; 9 nucleotides match TRBD2. V shed 0 bases and J 3 bases; nucleotides not matched to a gene: 6. The germline gives CDR1 LGHNA, CDR2 YNFKEQ. The CDR3 consists of 17 residues. This CDR3 reads CASSQDASGDLYNEQFF. As DNA, the CDR3 is TGTGCCAGCAGCCAAGATGCTAGCGGGGACCTCTACAATGAGCAGTTCTTC.

In its sample, this clonotype was seen many times. This chain uses TRBV7-2 with TRBJ2-4; D unclear. CDR1 SGHTA and CDR2 FQGNSA come from the germline V gene. There are 15 residues in the CDR3. V was cut by 6 bases and J by 4 bases, with 16 bases left in between. CDR3: CASSPTGSGKNIQYF. The CDR3 nucleotides read TGTGCCAGCAGTCCGACTGGGTCTGGGAAAAACATTCAGTACTTC.

This chain joins TRBV20-1 and TRBJ1-2; TRBD1 aligns across 7 bases. The germline CDR1 and CDR2 sequences are DFQATT and SNEGSKA (reference sequence). Losses at the gene ends were 6 bases for V and 7 bases for J; bases not matched to a gene: 8. CDR3 length: 12 residues. CDR3 DNA: TGCAGTGCAGCAGGGGGGGTCGGTGGCTACACCTTC. Translated, it gives CSAAGGVGGYTF.